This T cell receptor (beta chain) was sequenced for a study of regulatory T cells in long-lasting Graves disease. General observations from the study: Rather than thyroid tissue, only peripheral blood underwent study.

Building of the TCR beta libraries involved iRepertoire HTBI primers and Arm-PCR of CDR3 regions. TCRdb re-derived calls from the multiplex PCR reads in MiXCR, one entry per CDR3 protein. The sample contains fewer than 350,000 distinct CDR3 sequences, 15% to 20% of which appear only once. This clonotype was detected ten times or more. Antigen unknown. Germline CDR1 and CDR2: ENHRY and SYGVKD. The length of the CDR3 is 17 residues. The ends lost 0 bases at V and 6 bases at J; junction bases unmatched: 13. Noted time point: newly diagnosed GD, antithyroid drugs for less than 3 months. Researchers made the TCR library from RNA that was extracted from PBMCs.

The sequencing here drew on peripheral blood mononuclear cells (PBMCs), taken at new diagnosis, from a patient treated with antithyroid drugs. This receptor was identified in a female donor with Graves disease. V is TRBV10-3 and J is TRBJ1-1, with 7 bases lining up with TRBD1. CDR3 sequence: CAISESTMAGGDSEAFF. In DNA, the CDR3 is TGTGCCATCAGTGAGTCTACCATGGCAGGGGGAGATTCTGAAGCTTTCTTT.